A single sample gave rise to the 20 T cell receptor beta chains below, sequenced in a study of blood T cell repertoires in COVID-19 (dated by TCRdb to 2018 to 2021). The library was made by the immunoSEQ multiplex PCR assay. TCRdb carries this immuneACCESS record with in-frame sequences only. Its versions omit some clonotypes, under half of them owing to an unresolved V gene in the studies checked, with the rest unexplained. Here the sample has roughly 70,000 clones; about 88% occur a single time. More than 2.5% of the sample rests with the top ten. Material: peripheral blood. The receptors come from a man between 65 and 85 years old with active or convalescent COVID-19.

The chain uses TRBV2 and TRBJ1-1, with 9 bases identical to TRBD1. CDR3 length equals 14 residues. The germline gives CDR1 SNHLY, CDR2 FYNNEI. The V gene end was trimmed by 4 bases and the J gene end by 7 bases; junction bases not matched to a gene: 7. The CDR3 DNA sequence: TGTGCCAGCAGTGCGGGGGGGACAGGGCGTGAAGCTTTCTTT. Its protein product is CASSAGGTGREAFF.

The chain has TRBV2 and TRBJ1-6; a weak D match, TRBD1 (5 bases). The length of the CDR3 is 14 residues. Trimming took off 0 bases at V and 8 bases at J, with 8 bases between the two ends. Germline CDR1 SNHLY, CDR2 FYNNEI. In DNA form, the CDR3 reads TGTGCCAGCAGTGAAGCCAGGGTTTATTCACCCCTCCACTTT. Its translation is CASSEARVYSPLHF.

This clone was detected only a few times. The chain carries TRBV19 and TRBJ1-2, with TRBD1 as a possible D gene (5 bases). V was clipped by 2 bases and J by 8 bases, with 15 bases between them. Germline V gives CDR1 LNHDA, CDR2 SQIVND (reference sequence). CDR3 size: 14 residues. Written as DNA, the CDR3 is TGTGCCAGTAGTATAAGTGGCGGCCAGGGAGGCTACACCTTC. Translation gives CASSISGGQGGYTF.

V and J are TRBV29-1 and TRBJ2-7; TRBD2 might be the D (6 bases). Trimming took 5 bases from V and 1 from J, leaving 21 bases between them. Germline CDR1 is SQVTM and CDR2 is ANQGSEA. The CDR3 has 16 amino acids. In DNA, the CDR3 is TGCAGCGTTACGGCCCCGATTGGCGGGAATTCCTACGAGCAGTACTTC. Residues: CSVTAPIGGNSYEQYF.

The genes are TRBV2 and TRBJ1-4, with 8 bases identical to TRBD1. The V gene end was trimmed by 6 bases and the J gene end by 8 bases; junction bases not matched to a gene: 11. The germline V gene encodes CDR1 SNHLY and CDR2 FYNNEI. The CDR3 runs 15 residues. Written as DNA, the CDR3 is TGTGCCAGCAGCTCAGACAGGGGCGGACGGGAAAAACTGTTTTTT. This encodes CASSSDRGGREKLFF.

V is TRBV19 and J is TRBJ2-7, with D possibly matching TRBD2 (6 bases). CDR1 is LNHDA, CDR2 SQIVND, per germline (reference sequence). This CDR3 is 14 amino acids long. The V end lost 4 bases, the J end lost 1 base, and 11 bases lay between the germline ends. CDR3 protein: CASSNLASSYEQYF. The CDR3 region has the DNA TGTGCCAGTAGTAACCTAGCGTCATCCTACGAGCAGTACTTC.

This chain joins TRBV6-5 and TRBJ2-7, with a tentative D call TRBD2 (5 bases). The V gene's germline CDR1 is MNHEY and CDR2 SVGAGI. V lost 0 bases and J 4 bases, leaving 16 bases between the germline ends. The CDR3 spans 16 residues. The chain's CDR3 is CASSYSGFGLGYEQYF. The CDR3 bases are TGTGCCAGCAGTTACTCGGGGTTTGGACTCGGGTACGAGCAGTACTTC.

The chain combines TRBV5-4 with TRBJ1-4, with 7 bases aligning to TRBD1. The trim removed 2 bases at V and 0 bases at J, leaving 4 bases unmatched. Germline-derived CDR1 and CDR2 are SGHNT and YYREEE (reference sequence). The CDR3 sequence is 16 residues long. CDR3 sequence (DNA): TGTGCCAGCAGCTTAACAGGGGATGCAACTAATGAAAAACTGTTTTTT. The encoded protein is CASSLTGDATNEKLFF. The full variable domain, with the rest looked up from reference TRBV5-4 and TRBJ1-4, is ETGVTQSPTHLIKTRGQQVTLRCSSQSGHNTVSWYQQALGQGPQFIFQYYREEENGRGNFPPRFSGLQFPNYSSELNVNALELDDSALYLCASSLTGDATNEKLFFGSGTQLSVL.

This clone has a single count. The chain joins TRBV6-5 to TRBJ1-4, with D unclear. Germline-derived CDR1 and CDR2 are MNHEY and SVGAGI. This CDR3 comprises 15 residues. The V gene lost 0 bases and the J gene lost 6 bases, with 11 bases spanning the gap. This CDR3 reads CASSYSTGSHEKLFF. The DNA of the CDR3 is TGTGCCAGCAGTTACTCGACGGGTTCCCATGAAAAACTGTTTTTT.

The chain has TRBV5-6 and TRBJ1-5; unclear D gene. This CDR3 has 15 amino acids. Trimming removed 2 bases from V and 9 bases from J, with 18 bases in between. CDR1 and CDR2 (germline): SGHDT, YYEEEE. This CDR3 is CASSFGVGGMGPQHF. The CDR3 DNA follows: TGTGCCAGCAGCTTTGGGGTGGGAGGAATGGGGCCCCAGCATTTT.

The sample holds a few counts of this clone. V usage is TRBV19 and J usage is TRBJ2-7, with TRBD2 identical over 11 bases. The V gene end was trimmed by 7 bases and the J gene end by 3 bases; junction bases not matched to a gene: 8. Germline CDR1 reads LNHDA; CDR2 reads SQIVND (reference sequence). The length of the CDR3 is 15 residues. The DNA of the CDR3 is TGTGCCAGTAACCCAGGGACTAGCGGAATCTACGAGCAGTACTTC. Translating it yields CASNPGTSGIYEQYF.

In its sample, this clone was seen a few times. The V gene is TRBV19, the J gene TRBJ2-7; a weak D match, TRBD1 (5 bases). The CDR3 is made up of 13 amino acids. Germline V gives CDR1 LNHDA, CDR2 SQIVND (reference sequence). Trimming took off 5 bases at V and 6 bases at J, with 14 bases between the two ends. The CDR3 reads CASSPRAWGEQYF. The DNA of the CDR3 is TGTGCCAGTAGTCCCAGGGCCTGGGGCGAGCAGTACTTC. Complete variable domain (other parts from reference TRBV19 and TRBJ2-7): DGGITQSPKYLFRKEGQNVTLSCEQNLNHDAMYWYRQDPGQGLRLIYYSQIVNDFQKGDIAEGYSVSREKKESFPLTVTSAQKNPTAFYLCASSPRAWGEQYFGPGTRLTVT.

The V call is TRBV2, the J call TRBJ2-5; D is uncertain. The germline V gene has CDR1 SNHLY and CDR2 FYNNEI. CDR3 length: 13 residues. Trimming removed 6 bases from V and 7 bases from J, with 15 bases in between. The CDR3 DNA reads TGTGCCAGCAGCTTCGGAGCGCCCGGGACCCAGTACTTC. Protein: CASSFGAPGTQYF.

The rearrangement uses TRBV18 and TRBJ1-1; D uncertain. Trimming stripped 0 bases from V and 1 base from J, with 12 bases between. The CDR3 has 16 amino acids. Per the germline V gene, CDR1 is KGHSH and CDR2 is LQKENI. The CDR3: CASSPPIGGSNTEAFF. The CDR3 nucleotides read TGTGCCAGCTCACCACCTATTGGAGGGTCGAACACTGAAGCTTTCTTT.

This clone was seen a single time. This chain uses TRBV15 with TRBJ1-2; D remains unclear. Germline V gene data show CDR1 as LNHNV and CDR2 as YYDKDF (reference sequence). The ends were cut back, 3 bases at V and 5 bases at J, with 13 bases in the middle. The CDR3 is made up of 14 amino acids. Written as DNA, the CDR3 is TGTGCCACCAGCAGGACCCCAACCGGGTATGGCTACACCTTC. Translated: CATSRTPTGYGYTF.

The chain uses TRBV19 and TRBJ1-3; no firm D call. Trimming left V 7 bases short and J 0 bases short, with 13 bases between. The CDR3 sequence is 15 residues long. Germline V gene data show CDR1 as LNHDA and CDR2 as SQIVND (reference sequence). The CDR3 region is CASIKESFSGNTIYF. CDR3 nucleotides: TGTGCCAGTATCAAGGAGTCCTTCTCTGGAAACACCATATATTTT.

This chain links TRBV5-4 with TRBJ1-2, with D maybe TRBD1 (6 bases). Germline CDR1 SGHNT, CDR2 YYREEE (reference sequence). CDR3 length: 15 amino acids. Trimming cost V 0 bases and J 5 bases, with 14 bases left between them. CDR3 bases: TGTGCCAGCAGCTTGGGGTCAGGGGCAGGATATGGCTACACCTTC. Protein sequence: CASSLGSGAGYGYTF.

The V gene is TRBV23-1, the J gene TRBJ1-1; TRBD1 agrees at 10 bases. TRBV23-1 is placed among ORFs of uncertain function. Unmatched junction bases numbered 20, after V lost 1 base and J lost 3 bases. The CDR3 has 21 amino acids. The CDR3 sequence: CASSQCPGTGDEVKLDTEAFF. The DNA of the CDR3 is TGCGCCAGCAGTCAATGTCCCGGGACAGGGGACGAAGTTAAATTGGACACTGAAGCTTTCTTT.

Only a few counts were recorded for this clone. V usage is TRBV12-3 or TRBV12-4 and J usage is TRBJ2-2, with D perhaps TRBD2 (6 bases). The CDR3 sequence is 13 residues long. V was pared by 6 bases and J by 7 bases, with 12 bases between. The CDR3 nucleotides are TGTGCCAGCAGGCCTTCCGGGGGCGGGGAGCTGTTTTTT. It is translated as CASRPSGGGELFF.

The genes are TRBV30 and TRBJ2-7; 9 bases are a match to TRBD1. The CDR3 spans 14 residues. J gave up 3 bases and V 0 bases, and 3 bases lay outside the gene matches. Germline lookup yields CDR1 GTSNPN and CDR2 SVGIG (reference sequence). CDR3 DNA sequence: TGTGCCTGGAGTGTTTTGGACAGGGGCTACGAGCAGTACTTC. Amino acid sequence: CAWSVLDRGYEQYF.